This note documents a single TCR beta chain sequence. Its antigen has not been determined. No much larger clone is present one base from it, and per-base qualities are unavailable. Trimmed from V: 6 bases; trimmed from J: 4 bases; junction bases lacking a gene match: 10. CDR1 and CDR2, per the germline V gene, are KGHSH and LQKENI. The CDR3 runs 15 amino acids, cysteine and phenylalanine included. This entry keeps only the CDR3 DNA: 45 bases, framed from base 1. The entire isolated RNA was reverse transcribed using the High Capacity cDNA Reverse Transcription Kit, and thus expressed TCRB transcripts were sequenced. Deep immunoSEQ sequencing was applied to naive, central memory and regulatory T cell samples, giving an average of about 3.7 million total reads per sample. Sorted cells were lysed in RLT buffer and RNA was extracted with DNase-treated RNeasy Micro or Mini kits, depending on cell number. Each cell subset was processed separately to prevent cross-contamination, with patient and healthy donor samples processed together. The immunoSEQ multiplex PCR was used to amplify TCRB sequences from cDNA, generating 87-bp fragments that spanned the CDR3 region. Amplicons were sequenced on the Illumina HiSeq platform. As for the authors' bioinformatics: PCR bias was corrected computationally using synthetic template baselines, and reads within Hamming distance 2 were collapsed, with unmergeable singletons discarded. By aligning reads against IMGT, V, D and J genes, CDR3 length, and insertions or deletions at six rearrangement sites were assigned. Within each subset, clonotype counts were normalized to the number of sorted cells before true diversity and Gini coefficients were calculated with the tcR R package. Repertoire sharing was quantified using the overlap coefficient calculated on TCRB nucleotide sequences. Out-of-frame TCRB sequences from naive cells were analyzed to stand in for the pre-selection repertoire. TCRdb took this table from immuneACCESS and kept in-frame rearrangements with V and J called. Such tables lack part of the clones; where checked against another copy, unresolved V genes explain under half of the gap, and the rest is unexplained. D and trimming come from the DNA, and the V and J calls and clone size come from that table. For this sample the table gives hundreds of thousands of clones, of which about 15% were detected only once. The ten top clones hold approximately 0.015% of the sample.

The data were obtained in a study of beta chain features in type 1 diabetes (dated by TCRdb to 2016 to 2018). Looking at the study overall: No differences in mean age, gender distribution, total cell number or subset yield were found between patients and healthy donors. In the study, TCRB repertoires of sorted circulating CD4+ T cell subsets from recently diagnosed type 1 diabetes patients were compared with those of matched healthy donors. Regulatory and stem cell-like memory subsets were isolated from only 8 patients and roughly eight healthy donors, whereas naive and central memory subsets came from all 30 or so donors. A total of approximately 100 million sorted cells were examined across all samples, and the number of cells per subset was strongly correlated with RNA yield.

Each donor gave one peripheral blood draw, approximately 0.11 L on average, collected into heparinised tubes. Using a panel that included CD45RO, CCR7, CD25, CD127, CD95 and CD27, naive, central memory, regulatory and stem cell-like memory CD4+ T cells were sorted on a BD FACSAria II. All sorted populations exceeded 95% purity. PBMCs were isolated right away by Lymphoprep density gradient centrifugation and were stained directly, without culture. So that batch effects would be minimized, each experiment stained and sorted samples in pairs, pairing one healthy donor with one patient. The full study reports these points: HLA sub-analyses involved small numbers of individuals, so any influence of HLA type on TCRB rearrangement remained unresolved. Because cDNA rather than genomic DNA was sequenced, highly expressing activated cells could have been over-represented, although no difference in activation and CD3 levels was found between groups. Shorter templates might have been favored by PCR, but patient and control samples were amplified and corrected together, so both groups would have been affected equally by any skew. The naive, central memory and regulatory TCRB repertoires appeared to resemble one another more closely among patients than among healthy donors. In all four CD4+ subsets, TCRB CDR3 length was moderately but significantly shorter in type 1 diabetes patients. At VDJ recombination sites, patients with type 1 diabetes made fewer insertions and deleted more nucleotides, a pattern implying thymic rearrangement abnormalities.

The receptor chain draws on TRBV18 and TRBJ2-7; 9 bases in the middle match TRBD1. The sequence came from a young man with type 1 diabetes. Sequencing input: naive CD4+ T cells from blood. The cell subset or site label here, explained by the study, means: true naive CD4+ T cells. This receptor carries the CDR3 CASSIGGTGLYEQYF. The sequence in DNA is TGTGCCAGCTCGATCGGGGGGACAGGGCTGTACGAGCAGTACTTC.